The present entry profiles one T cell receptor beta chain with its context. This specimen comes from a study of blood T cell repertoires in COVID-19. Turning to the study itself: The cDNA or gDNA used as material had been derived from T cells, B-cell-depleted T cells, or PBMCs.

Methods used by the authors: Nucleated cell counts were estimated from reference gene primer amplification. TCRdb keeps only in-frame clones here, not all; method: immunoSEQ multiplex PCR. V, J and clone size derive from that table, while D and trimming were established from the DNA sequence. This sample has about 350,000 clones, with about 90% found just once. Participants had their cohort set by participant-reported clinical history. Recovered participants had two consecutive negative NP/OP PCR tests, healthcare professional clearance, or symptom resolution. Sequencing was done on a sample of PBMCs or T cells enriched from blood (not recorded which). The sequence derives from a woman younger than 45 who had recovered from COVID-19.

The CDR3 region is CATSRGFTDTQYF. The CDR3, as DNA: TGTGCCACCTCCCGGGGGTTCACAGATACGCAGTATTTT. V gene TRBV19 combines with J gene TRBJ2-3; perhaps TRBD2 as D (6 bases). CDR1 is LNHDA and CDR2 is SQIVND in the germline V gene (reference sequence). V lost 10 bases and J lost 2, with 13 bases in between. This CDR3 contains 13 residues.